These T cell receptor beta chains were read from a single sample in a study of shared clonotypes between healthy human individuals. The repertoire was sequenced with immunoSEQ multiplex PCR; TCRdb's copy has only in-frame clones and lacks some. The data contain about 92,000 clones, roughly half of them singletons. Sequences were obtained from PBMCs. These receptors originate from a woman aged 40 to 49 in good health. Some clones in this sample may be carry-over from other donors' samples. CDR3s include the opening cysteine and the closing phenylalanine or tryptophan. Fields, in order: J gene, D gene, V gene, clone size, CDR3 DNA, CDR3 protein. The D gene is left open where the match is weak. A clone size is listed for some rows: how often the clone was seen (once, few, many), or a class if it is expanded.

>TRBJ1-3|.|TRBV28|.
TGTGCCAGCAGTTACCCGTTTTGGGGCAGTTCTGGAAACACCATATATTTT
CASSYPFWGSSGNTIYF
>TRBJ2-2|.|TRBV4-1|.
TGTGCCAGCAGCCAAGGTGGTACGAACACCGGGGAGCTGTTTTTT
CASSQGGTNTGELFF
>TRBJ2-7|.|TRBV12-2|many
TGTGCAGGTCGCTCAGAAGCGCCCTCCTACGAGCAGTACTTC
CAGRSEAPSYEQYF
>TRBJ2-7|TRBD2|TRBV30|.
TGTGCCTGGACTTGGGGGGGATCCTACGAGCAGTACTTC
CAWTWGGSYEQYF
>TRBJ1-2|.|TRBV9|few
TGTGCCAGCAGCTCGTATGGCTACACCTTC
CASSSYGYTF
>TRBJ2-3|.|TRBV30|many
TGTGCCTGGAGTGTAACCGGGGTTTCTAGCACAGATACGCAGTATTTT
CAWSVTGVSSTDTQYF
>TRBJ1-6|.|TRBV10-3|.
TGTGCCATCAGTGAGTCAGCCTACAGGGCCCATAATTCACCCCTCCACTTT
CAISESAYRAHNSPLHF
>TRBJ1-2|.|TRBV28|.
TGTGCCAGCAGCCGACCGACAGGCGCCTATGGCTACACCTTC
CASSRPTGAYGYTF
>TRBJ2-7|TRBD2|TRBV28|few
TGTGCCAGCGGGCCGGGCGGGAGTACCTACGAGCAGTACTTC
CASGPGGSTYEQYF
>TRBJ2-6|TRBD2|TRBV4-2|many
TGTGCCAGCAGCCAACCCGGGACTAGCGTCCCTGGGGCCAACGTCCTGACTTTC
CASSQPGTSVPGANVLTF
>TRBJ2-5|.|TRBV29-1|many
TGCAGCGTTGAAGAGGGTACGTCGGGGACCCAGTACTTC
CSVEEGTSGTQYF
>TRBJ2-7|.|TRBV2|.
TGTGCCAGCGGCCGGGACGGCACCTACGAGCAGTACTTC
CASGRDGTYEQYF
>TRBJ2-7|.|TRBV9|.
TGTGCCAGCAGCGTAGGAGCGGGCGCGTTCTACGAGCAGTACTTC
CASSVGAGAFYEQYF
>TRBJ2-3|.|TRBV30|many
TGTGCCTGGAGTTGGCCTGCGGGAGATACGCAGTATTTT
CAWSWPAGDTQYF
>TRBJ2-7|.|TRBV11-2|few
TGTGCCAGCAGCTTAGTGTTCTACGAGCAGTACTTC
CASSLVFYEQYF
>TRBJ2-7|.|TRBV28|.
TGTGCCAGCAGTTTATATGCGCCGCCTTCCTACGAGCAGTACTTC
CASSLYAPPSYEQYF
>TRBJ2-5|TRBD1|TRBV7-9|.
TGTGCCAGCAGCTTAGACATCGACAGGGGAGGGACCCAGTACTTC
CASSLDIDRGGTQYF
>TRBJ1-1|.|TRBV29-1|.
TGCAGCGTTGAACATAACCAAATGAACACTGAAGCTTTCTTT
CSVEHNQMNTEAFF
>TRBJ2-2|TRBD2|TRBV6-5|.
TGTGCCAGCAGTTACTCGGCTAGCGGGGGCACCGGGGAGCTGTTTTTT
CASSYSASGGTGELFF
>TRBJ1-2|TRBD1|TRBV30|.
TGTGCCTGGCTCCGGGACAGGGGGCTCGGCTACATCTTC
CAWLRDRGLGYIF
>TRBJ1-6|.|TRBV4-2|.
TGTGCCAGCAGCCAAGATGGGTTCCCGGATAATTCACCCCTCCACTTT
CASSQDGFPDNSPLHF
>TRBJ2-7|.|TRBV18|.
TGTGCCAGCTCACCTAGGCCCATAGGGTACGAGCAGTACTTC
CASSPRPIGYEQYF
>TRBJ1-5|.|TRBV10-3|.
TGTGCCAGCGGGGGAGGGAGCAATCAGCCCCAGCATTTT
CASGGGSNQPQHF
>TRBJ2-1|TRBD2|TRBV6-5|few
TGTGCCAGCAGTTCCGGGGGGGGGAGCCCCTACAATGAGCAGTTCTTC
CASSSGGGSPYNEQFF
>TRBJ1-4|.|TRBV19|.
TGTGCCAGTAGTATAGTTACAGGACCCCTGAAGAATGAAAAACTGTTTTTT
CASSIVTGPLKNEKLFF
>TRBJ1-4|.|TRBV19|.
TGTGCCAGTAGGTCCCAGGGGAATGGAAAACTGTTTTTT
CASRSQGNGKLFF
>TRBJ1-1|.|TRBV4-1|few
TGCGCCAGCAGCCAAGAGACTTCCCTGAACACTGAAGCTTTCTTT
CASSQETSLNTEAFF
>TRBJ2-2|TRBD1|TRBV6-4|few
TGTGCCAGCCGTGTTCATGGACAGGCCAACACCGGGGAGCTGTTTTTT
CASRVHGQANTGELFF
>TRBJ1-2|.|TRBV25-1|.
TGTGCCAGCAGTGAAGCTGGGGCAACTAACTATGGCTACACCTTC
CASSEAGATNYGYTF
>TRBJ1-1|.|TRBV30|medium-sized
TGTGCCTGGGAGGGAAACATGAACACTGAAGCTTTCTTT
CAWEGNMNTEAFF
>TRBJ1-1|.|TRBV2|.
TGTGCCAGCAGTGAATCTAGCGGGAGTCGGAGAGCTTTCTTT
CASSESSGSRRAFF
>TRBJ2-3|.|TRBV7-9|.
TGTGCCAGCAGCCCCCCAGGTTCTGGAGGGGGAGATACGCAGTATTTT
CASSPPGSGGGDTQYF
>TRBJ2-7|TRBD1|TRBV6-5|few
TGTGCCAGCAGCCGGGACAGAAAAGGCTACGAGCAGTACTTC
CASSRDRKGYEQYF
>TRBJ1-2|.|TRBV19|many
TGTGCCAGTAGTATCCCGGGATTGAACTATGGCTACACCTTC
CASSIPGLNYGYTF
>TRBJ1-1|TRBD1|TRBV7-2|.
TGTGCCAGCAGCCCCGGGACAGCGAACACTGAAGCTTTCTTT
CASSPGTANTEAFF
>TRBJ2-7|.|TRBV2|few
TGTGCCAGGAGAGGGACGGGCGGCTCCTACGAGCAGTACTTC
CARRGTGGSYEQYF
>TRBJ1-5|.|TRBV6-6|many
TGTGCCAGCAGTCCACAGTGGGGGGGGAGTCAGCCCCAGCATTTT
CASSPQWGGSQPQHF
>TRBJ2-7|.|TRBV29-1|.
TGCAGCGTTATTTCACCGCCTTCCTACGAGCAGTACTTC
CSVISPPSYEQYF
>TRBJ1-2|TRBD1|TRBV5-4|few
TGTGCCAGCAGCCTATGGGGGACAGGGGATTCCTATGGCTACACCTTC
CASSLWGTGDSYGYTF
>TRBJ1-1|TRBD1|TRBV30|.
TGTGCCTGGAGCGCAGGGGGACGGACTGAAGCTTTCTTT
CAWSAGGRTEAFF